One and the same sample provided the 23 T cell receptor beta chains below, sequenced in a study of graft-versus-host responses after intestinal transplantation. Investigators treated the graft tissue so that it released intraepithelial and lamina propria lymphocytes. Repertoires were generated with immunoSEQ multiplex PCR, while TCRdb's copy carries only in-frame clones and drops some. The sample records 35,000 to 40,000 clones, 75% to 90% being singletons. Here the sequenced sample was ileum tissue, taken 200 to 210 days after intestinal transplant. The receptor source for this set is a human patient who received an intestinal transplant, so some T cells may come from the graft donor.

V is TRBV9 and J is TRBJ1-2; a possible D gene is TRBD1 (5 bases). This CDR3 comprises 15 residues. CDR1 is SGDLS and CDR2 is YYNGEE in the germline V gene. Trimming took off 0 bases at V and 5 bases at J, with 14 bases between the two ends. CDR3 coding DNA: TGTGCCAGCAGCGTAGCGGGGGGTTGGGCTTATGGCTACACCTTC. Its protein is CASSVAGGWAYGYTF.

This clone was counted a single time. This same CDR3 is encoded by further DNA sequences in the sample. The chain couples TRBV2 to TRBJ1-2; D is uncertain. CDR3 size: 13 residues. Trimming removed 6 bases from V and 6 bases from J, with 14 bases in between. Germline values: CDR1 SNHLY, CDR2 FYNNEI. CDR3 sequence (DNA): TGTGCCAGCAGAGGAACCTCACCGAATGGCTACACCTTC. This gives the protein CASRGTSPNGYTF.

The chain couples TRBV4-2 to TRBJ2-3; D not resolved. V was pared by 2 bases and J by 4 bases, with 10 bases between. The CDR3 runs to 14 residues. Germline values: CDR1 LGHNA, CDR2 YNFKEQ. CDR3 protein: CASSQSERADTQYF. In nucleotides, the CDR3 is TGTGCCAGCAGCCAATCAGAGCGCGCAGATACGCAGTATTTT.

The V gene is TRBV5-8, the J gene TRBJ1-5, with 7 bases matching TRBD1. This CDR3 is 14 amino acids long. Germline lookup yields CDR1 SGHTS and CDR2 YDEGEE. V shed 4 bases, J shed 6 bases, and the junction held 7 bases outside the gene matches. Here the CDR3 reads CASSTDRVGQPQHF. The DNA of the CDR3 is TGTGCCAGCAGCACTGACAGGGTTGGTCAGCCCCAGCATTTT. The variable domain in full, with the rest retrieved from reference TRBV5-8 and TRBJ1-5, is EAGVTQSPTHLIKTRGQQATLRCSPISGHTSVYWYQQALGLGLQFLLWYDEGEERNRGNFPPRFSGRQFPNYSSELNVNALELEDSALYLCASSTDRVGQPQHFGDGTRLSIL.

The chain has TRBV6-1 and TRBJ2-7; 7 bases match TRBD2. With 6 bases clipped from V and 9 bases from J, the junction kept 14 bases outside the gene matches. CDR1 is MNHNS and CDR2 is SASEGT in the germline V gene. The CDR3 spans 14 residues. The CDR3 is CASSGSTRGVPQYF. The DNA of the CDR3 is TGTGCCAGCAGCGGGTCGACCCGGGGGGTTCCGCAGTACTTC.

The genes are TRBV19 and TRBJ1-1; D is unclear. There are 15 residues in the CDR3. Germline values: CDR1 LNHDA, CDR2 SQIVND (reference sequence). Trimming cost V 0 bases and J 0 bases, with 8 bases left between them. In DNA, the CDR3 is TGTGCCAGTAGTATAGACCCGACGGTGAACACTGAAGCTTTCTTT. Translated: CASSIDPTVNTEAFF.

The chain links TRBV2 to TRBJ1-1; D not certain. V lost 10 bases and J 0 bases, leaving 15 bases between the germline ends. The CDR3 is 14 amino acids. Germline CDR1 is SNHLY and CDR2 is FYNNEI. CDR3 loop: CAIHVGVMNTEAFF. CDR3 in DNA: TGTGCCATACACGTCGGGGTAATGAACACTGAAGCTTTCTTT.

Only a few counts were recorded for this clone. This chain links TRBV19 with TRBJ1-5; D is ambiguous. Germline assignment: CDR1 LNHDA and CDR2 SQIVND (reference sequence). Trimming took off 2 bases at V and 0 bases at J, with 14 bases between the two ends. There are 17 residues in the CDR3. The CDR3 DNA reads as TGTGCCAGTAGTATACTGCCAGGCATATCTAGCAATCAGCCCCAGCATTTT. Translation: CASSILPGISSNQPQHF.

The chain carries TRBV19 and TRBJ2-1; TRBD1 agrees at 7 bases. Losses at the gene ends were 4 bases for V and 4 bases for J; bases not matched to a gene: 7. Germline lookup yields CDR1 LNHDA and CDR2 SQIVND (reference sequence). This CDR3 comprises 15 residues. CDR3 nucleotides: TGTGCCAGTAGTAGTACAGGGGCCGGGTACAATGAGCAGTTCTTC. As protein: CASSSTGAGYNEQFF.

The V call is TRBV2, the J call TRBJ1-1; D ambiguous. Per the germline V gene, CDR1 is SNHLY and CDR2 is FYNNEI. The CDR3 is 16 amino acids. Trimming shortened V by 2 bases and J by 1 base, and 14 bases separated the two germline ends. The CDR3 sequence: CASSEIGSESNTEAFF. The DNA of the CDR3 is TGTGCCAGCAGTGAAATAGGTAGTGAGTCGAACACTGAAGCTTTCTTT.

This clone appeared once. The sample carries other DNA sequences with the same CDR3. The V gene is TRBV28, the J gene TRBJ2-5; D is ambiguous. CDR1 and CDR2 (germline): MDHEN, SYDVKM. The CDR3 is made up of 12 amino acids. The V end was cut by 3 bases, the J end by 3 bases, with 5 bases between. In DNA form, the CDR3 reads TGTGCCAGCAGTTTTCCTGAAGAGACCCAGTACTTC. Encoded protein: CASSFPEETQYF. Full variable domain (rest looked up from reference TRBV28 and TRBJ2-5): DVKVTQSSRYLVKRTGEKVFLECVQDMDHENMFWYRQDPGLGLRLIYFSYDVKMKEKGDIPEGYSVSREKKERFSLILESASTNQTSMYLCASSFPEETQYFGPGTRLLVL.

The V gene is TRBV18, the J gene TRBJ1-1; TRBD1 matches 12 bases. The CDR3 totals 17 residues. The V segment lost 1 base and the J segment 8 bases; nucleotides outside the gene matches: 11. Germline V lookup: CDR1 KGHSH, CDR2 LQKENI. The DNA for the CDR3 is TGTGCCAGCTCACCACGTGGGACAGGGGGCCTGGTTTTCGAAGCTTTCTTT. Translating it yields CASSPRGTGGLVFEAFF.

The V gene is TRBV18, the J gene TRBJ1-2; possible D gene TRBD1, 6 bases. Trimming left V 3 bases short and J 0 bases short, with 8 bases between. There are 14 residues in the CDR3. CDR1 is KGHSH and CDR2 is LQKENI in the germline V gene. The CDR3 protein is CASSPDSTNYGYTF. The CDR3 nucleotides read TGTGCCAGCTCACCGGACAGTACTAACTATGGCTACACCTTC.

The chain carries TRBV10-1 and TRBJ2-3; 7 bases fit TRBD2. This CDR3 region has 14 residues. Germline V gives CDR1 WNHNN, CDR2 SYGVQD (reference sequence). V lost 2 bases, J lost 3 bases, and 2 bases stayed unmatched. CDR3 loop: CASSEGRGTDTQYF. In DNA form, the CDR3 reads TGCGCCAGCAGTGAGGGGCGGGGGACAGATACGCAGTATTTT.

The CDR3 DNA follows: TGTGCCAGCAGCTTCGACAGGGGAGGAGATACGCAGTATTTT. Amino acids: CASSFDRGGDTQYF. V gene TRBV7-9 combines with J gene TRBJ2-3; 8 bases align to TRBD1. From germline, CDR1 is SEHNR and CDR2 FQNEAQ (reference sequence). Losses at the gene ends were 3 bases for V and 5 bases for J; bases not matched to a gene: 4. The CDR3 is made up of 14 amino acids.

J is TRBJ1-2 and V is TRBV28; the D gene is possibly TRBD1 (5 bases). V gave up 6 bases and J gave up 7 bases, with 15 bases separating them. CDR3 length equals 13 residues. Per germline, CDR1 MDHEN and CDR2 SYDVKM. In DNA form, the CDR3 reads TGTGCCAGCAGCAGTACAGGTAGCGGTGGCTACACCTTC. This sequence encodes CASSSTGSGGYTF.

The chain has TRBV9 and TRBJ2-2; D remains unclear. The CDR3 is 13 amino acids. Germline values: CDR1 SGDLS, CDR2 YYNGEE. Trimming pared 0 bases from V and 7 bases from J, leaving 7 bases between. This CDR3 reads CASSVVDDGELFF. For the CDR3, the DNA is TGTGCCAGCAGCGTAGTGGACGACGGGGAGCTGTTTTTT.

Concerning this clone itself: The same CDR3 is also encoded by other DNA sequences in this sample. The J gene is TRBJ2-7, the V gene TRBV18; 9 bases map to TRBD1. The CDR3 is made up of 15 amino acids. Trimming at V came to 0 bases and at J to 4 bases, leaving 4 bases not matched to a gene. Germline lookup yields CDR1 KGHSH and CDR2 LQKENI. In DNA, the CDR3 is TGTGCCAGCTCACCACCGGGACAGGGTCGGTACGAGCAGTACTTC. Translating gives CASSPPGQGRYEQYF.

The chain carries TRBV6-6 and TRBJ2-5; 9 bases agree with TRBD2. Germline loops: CDR1 MNHNY, CDR2 SVGAGI (reference sequence). Unmatched junction bases numbered 1, after V lost 0 bases and J lost 5 bases. This CDR3 has 14 amino acids. The CDR3 nucleotides read TGTGCCAGCAGTTACTCGAGCGGGGGGGAGACCCAGTACTTC. It encodes CASSYSSGGETQYF.

The count of this clone is one. The chain couples TRBV7-8 to TRBJ1-5, with D perhaps TRBD1 (5 bases). This CDR3 contains 16 residues. Germline CDR1 SGHVS, CDR2 FQNEAQ. V dropped 5 bases and J dropped 8 bases, with 22 bases sitting between them. CDR3 amino acids: CASSLPAGLGGKPQHF. CDR3 nucleotide sequence: TGTGCCAGCAGCCTCCCCGCAGGGCTGGGGGGGAAGCCCCAGCATTTT.

The chain joins TRBV10-3 to TRBJ1-1, with D unclear. Germline assignment: CDR1 ENHRY and CDR2 SYGVKD. This CDR3 spans 12 amino acids. The ends were cut back, 2 bases at V and 9 bases at J, with 10 bases in the middle. CDR3: CAISETENQAFF. In DNA, the CDR3 is TGTGCCATCAGTGAGACCGAAAACCAAGCTTTCTTT.

The V and J genes are TRBV7-2 and TRBJ2-5; D not certain. The CDR3 length is 14 residues. The germline CDR1 and CDR2 sequences are SGHTA and FQGNSA. Trimming took 3 bases from V and 3 from J, leaving 11 bases between them. This CDR3 reads CASSFFSREETQYF. CDR3 sequence (DNA): TGTGCCAGCAGCTTTTTCTCCCGCGAAGAGACCCAGTACTTC.

The rearrangement uses TRBV6-1 and TRBJ2-7, with D perhaps matching TRBD2 (5 bases). The ends were cut back, 5 bases at V and 3 bases at J, with 14 bases in the middle. This CDR3 has 14 residues. The germline CDR1 and CDR2 sequences are MNHNS and SASEGT. CDR3 protein: CASSLLVPGYEQYF. The CDR3 bases are TGTGCCAGCAGTCTACTAGTCCCGGGCTACGAGCAGTACTTC.